This T cell receptor (beta chain) was profiled in a study of T cells in Graves' hyperthyroidism and ophthalmopathy. This CDR3 has 15 amino acids. The V segment lost 6 bases and the J segment 4 bases; nucleotides outside the gene matches: 10. The germline V gene encodes CDR1 DFQATT and CDR2 SNEGSKA (reference sequence). Newly diagnosed hyperthyroidism patients aged 18 to 65 years had disease lasting under 2 months. Using RNA transcripts as the source, TCR beta CDR3 regions were amplified. First-round RT-PCR targeting the TCR CDR3 was performed with the HTBI primer set. One entry per CDR3 protein, called by TCRdb with MiXCR from the multiplex PCR reads. The sample yields about 380,000 distinct CDR3 sequences, about 13% seen once. In its sample, this clonotype was seen many times.

Sample: blood. The sequence was collected from a man aged 25-40 years with Graves' hyperthyroidism that later progressed to Graves' ophthalmopathy. V usage is TRBV20-1 and J usage is TRBJ2-3, with 10 bases that match TRBD2. The CDR3 region has the DNA TGCAGTGCCTTCAGGACTAGCGGATATTCAGATACGCAGTATTTT. This encodes CSAFRTSGYSDTQYF.